This TCR beta chain was found in a study of T cell changes during pregnancy in multiple sclerosis. The CDR3 runs to 17 residues. The germline gives CDR1 MNHEY, CDR2 SMNVEV (reference sequence). Trimming cost V 2 bases and J 1 base; bases outside gene matches: 6. Sequencing used immunoSEQ multiplex PCR; TCRdb keeps in-frame clones, though not all of them. Among about 55,000 clones, less than 95% were seen once, and the ten largest hold 2.5% to 3%. Sequencing used CD8+ T cells from peripheral blood mononuclear cells, obtained after pregnancy. The chain employs TRBV27 and TRBJ2-1; 9 bases are shared with TRBD2. The clonotype comes from a female donor with multiple sclerosis, enrolled in a pregnancy study. The CDR3: CASSLTAGGVSYNEQFF. DNA of the CDR3: TGTGCCAGCAGTTTAACAGCGGGAGGCGTTTCCTACAATGAGCAGTTCTTC.